Listed below are T cell receptor beta chains from one sample, sequenced in a study of blood T cell repertoires in COVID-19. The assay was immunoSEQ multiplex PCR, and TCRdb's table has in-frame clones only and misses some. This sample has approximately 250,000 clones, with under 90% found just once. Sequenced: peripheral blood. The receptors were sampled from a human donor in a cohort sampled during active COVID-19. Both conserved end residues are part of each CDR3. Fields, in order: clone size, J gene, D gene, V gene, CDR3 protein, CDR3 DNA. A D gene is named only where the DNA matches it firmly. Clone size is given for some rows only: seen once, a few or many times, or a class if the clone is expanded.

clone size: .
J gene: TRBJ1-6
D gene: .
V gene: TRBV7-2
CDR3 protein: CASRKGQINSPLHF
CDR3 DNA: TGTGCCAGCAGGAAAGGACAGATTAATTCACCCCTCCACTTT

clone size: .
J gene: TRBJ1-4
D gene: .
V gene: TRBV19
CDR3 protein: CASRIGATNEKLFF
CDR3 DNA: TGTGCCAGTAGGATAGGAGCAACTAATGAAAAACTGTTTTTT

clone size: .
J gene: TRBJ2-7
D gene: TRBD2
V gene: TRBV29-1
CDR3 protein: CSVGTSGSSEQYF
CDR3 DNA: TGCAGCGTAGGGACTAGCGGGAGTTCCGAGCAGTACTTC

clone size: .
J gene: TRBJ2-3
D gene: .
V gene: TRBV28
CDR3 protein: CASYIGGGPDTQYF
CDR3 DNA: TGTGCCAGCTACATAGGGGGGGGGCCAGATACGCAGTATTTT

clone size: once
J gene: TRBJ2-7
D gene: .
V gene: TRBV3-1/TRBV3-2
CDR3 protein: CASSQISVTSPQYF
CDR3 DNA: TGTGCCAGCAGCCAAATATCGGTAACCTCCCCCCAGTACTTC

clone size: .
J gene: TRBJ2-4
D gene: TRBD2
V gene: TRBV5-6
CDR3 protein: CASSRLAGAVAKNIQYF
CDR3 DNA: TGTGCCAGCAGCCGACTAGCGGGAGCCGTAGCCAAAAACATTCAGTACTTC

clone size: .
J gene: TRBJ2-3
D gene: .
V gene: TRBV7-2
CDR3 protein: CASSFNGGDTQYF
CDR3 DNA: TGTGCCAGCAGCTTCAACGGAGGAGATACGCAGTATTTT

clone size: .
J gene: TRBJ1-2
D gene: .
V gene: TRBV12-3/TRBV12-4
CDR3 protein: CASSFRGYGYTF
CDR3 DNA: TGTGCCAGCAGTTTTAGGGGTTATGGCTACACCTTC

clone size: many
J gene: TRBJ1-1
D gene: .
V gene: TRBV11-2
CDR3 protein: CASSQTAWDTEAFF
CDR3 DNA: TGTGCCAGCAGCCAGACAGCGTGGGACACTGAAGCTTTCTTT

clone size: .
J gene: TRBJ2-1
D gene: TRBD1
V gene: TRBV6-5
CDR3 protein: CASSILQTGNNEQFF
CDR3 DNA: TGTGCCAGCAGTATACTCCAGACAGGGAACAATGAGCAGTTCTTC

clone size: .
J gene: TRBJ1-5
D gene: .
V gene: TRBV27
CDR3 protein: CASSGPGGAQPQHF
CDR3 DNA: TGTGCCAGCAGTGGCCCTGGGGGGGCTCAGCCCCAGCATTTT

clone size: many
J gene: TRBJ2-7
D gene: .
V gene: TRBV7-8
CDR3 protein: CASSLEINSPQYF
CDR3 DNA: TGTGCCAGCAGCTTAGAAATTAATTCCCCCCAGTACTTC

clone size: few
J gene: TRBJ1-2
D gene: .
V gene: TRBV5-4
CDR3 protein: CASSLALGGDGNGYTF
CDR3 DNA: TGTGCCAGCAGCTTGGCCCTCGGGGGGGACGGAAATGGCTACACCTTC

clone size: .
J gene: TRBJ2-2
D gene: .
V gene: TRBV5-1
CDR3 protein: CASSFLNTGELFF
CDR3 DNA: TGCGCCAGCAGCTTCTTGAACACCGGGGAGCTGTTTTTT

clone size: .
J gene: TRBJ1-6
D gene: .
V gene: TRBV4-1
CDR3 protein: CASSQGLQGNSPLHF
CDR3 DNA: TGCGCCAGCAGCCAAGGTTTACAGGGTAATTCACCCCTCCACTTT

clone size: once
J gene: TRBJ1-5
D gene: .
V gene: TRBV6-5
CDR3 protein: CASRALPRNQPQHF
CDR3 DNA: TGTGCCAGCCGCGCCCTTCCGAGAAATCAGCCCCAGCATTTT

clone size: .
J gene: TRBJ1-1
D gene: .
V gene: TRBV6-2/TRBV6-3
CDR3 protein: CASSPQALGEAFF
CDR3 DNA: TGTGCCAGCAGTCCACAGGCGCTGGGGGAAGCTTTCTTT

clone size: .
J gene: TRBJ1-5
D gene: .
V gene: TRBV5-6
CDR3 protein: CASSLGHRSNQPQHF
CDR3 DNA: TGTGCCAGCAGCTTGGGGCACCGCTCCAATCAGCCCCAGCATTTT

clone size: .
J gene: TRBJ2-2
D gene: .
V gene: TRBV5-4
CDR3 protein: CASSSTGTGTGELFF
CDR3 DNA: TGTGCCAGCAGCTCGACAGGAACGGGGACCGGGGAGCTGTTTTTT

clone size: .
J gene: TRBJ1-2
D gene: .
V gene: TRBV28
CDR3 protein: CASSLPSYGYTF
CDR3 DNA: TGTGCCAGCAGTTTACCATCATATGGCTACACCTTC

clone size: .
J gene: TRBJ2-4
D gene: .
V gene: TRBV6-1
CDR3 protein: CASSEADGDYIQYF
CDR3 DNA: TGTGCCAGCAGTGAAGCGGACGGGGACTACATTCAGTACTTC

clone size: .
J gene: TRBJ2-7
D gene: .
V gene: TRBV9
CDR3 protein: CASNGGAHSDEQYF
CDR3 DNA: TGTGCCAGCAACGGAGGGGCCCACAGTGACGAGCAGTACTTC

clone size: few
J gene: TRBJ1-6
D gene: TRBD1
V gene: TRBV7-8
CDR3 protein: CASSLGTGNNSPLHF
CDR3 DNA: TGTGCCAGCAGCTTAGGGACAGGGAATAATTCACCCCTCCACTTT

clone size: .
J gene: TRBJ2-1
D gene: .
V gene: TRBV29-1
CDR3 protein: CSVAPEWSSRGYNEQFF
CDR3 DNA: TGCAGCGTAGCCCCAGAGTGGAGTAGCAGGGGCTACAATGAGCAGTTCTTC

clone size: .
J gene: TRBJ2-2
D gene: .
V gene: TRBV3-1/TRBV3-2
CDR3 protein: CASSQEVVVGELFF
CDR3 DNA: TGTGCCAGCAGCCAAGAGGTCGTAGTCGGGGAGCTGTTTTTT

clone size: .
J gene: TRBJ2-1
D gene: TRBD2
V gene: TRBV10-2
CDR3 protein: CASMVTSGGINEQFF
CDR3 DNA: TGCGCCAGCATGGTCACTAGCGGGGGGATAAATGAGCAGTTCTTC

clone size: once
J gene: TRBJ1-1
D gene: .
V gene: TRBV6-5
CDR3 protein: CASRRDTHEAFF
CDR3 DNA: TGTGCCAGCAGACGGGACACTCATGAAGCTTTCTTT

clone size: once
J gene: TRBJ1-5
D gene: .
V gene: TRBV18
CDR3 protein: CASSPGREQPQHF
CDR3 DNA: TGTGCCAGCTCACCAGGGAGGGAGCAGCCCCAGCATTTT

clone size: .
J gene: TRBJ2-1
D gene: TRBD2
V gene: TRBV7-3
CDR3 protein: CASSRVAGGPYNEQFF
CDR3 DNA: TGTGCCAGCAGCCGAGTAGCGGGAGGGCCTTACAATGAGCAGTTCTTC

clone size: few
J gene: TRBJ1-3
D gene: TRBD1
V gene: TRBV18
CDR3 protein: CASSPRSATGERWAGNTIYF
CDR3 DNA: TGTGCCAGCTCACCACGGTCGGCGACAGGGGAACGCTGGGCTGGAAACACCATATATTTT

clone size: .
J gene: TRBJ1-4
D gene: .
V gene: TRBV4-1
CDR3 protein: CASSQRDIRGATNEKLFF
CDR3 DNA: TGCGCCAGCAGCCAACGTGACATAAGGGGTGCAACTAATGAAAAACTGTTTTTT

clone size: once
J gene: TRBJ2-3
D gene: TRBD2
V gene: TRBV9
CDR3 protein: CASSVPGGSGTQDTQYF
CDR3 DNA: TGTGCCAGCAGCGTCCCGGGTGGTAGCGGGACTCAAGATACGCAGTATTTT

clone size: .
J gene: TRBJ1-4
D gene: .
V gene: TRBV19
CDR3 protein: CASTALGGEKLFF
CDR3 DNA: TGTGCCAGTACCGCTCTTGGCGGTGAAAAACTGTTTTTT

clone size: .
J gene: TRBJ2-1
D gene: TRBD2
V gene: TRBV11-2
CDR3 protein: CASSTGTSGRATYNEQFF
CDR3 DNA: TGTGCCAGCAGCACCGGGACTAGCGGGAGGGCCACTTACAATGAGCAGTTCTTC

clone size: .
J gene: TRBJ1-2
D gene: .
V gene: TRBV27
CDR3 protein: CASSSLIVGHRDGYTF
CDR3 DNA: TGTGCCAGCAGCTCCCTTATAGTGGGGCACCGGGATGGCTACACCTTC

clone size: .
J gene: TRBJ1-2
D gene: .
V gene: TRBV19
CDR3 protein: CASSIAPGLGNYGYTF
CDR3 DNA: TGTGCCAGTAGTATAGCCCCAGGGCTTGGGAACTATGGCTACACCTTC

clone size: .
J gene: TRBJ2-3
D gene: .
V gene: TRBV2
CDR3 protein: CASSVQRVVTDTQYF
CDR3 DNA: TGTGCCAGCAGTGTACAGCGGGTGGTCACAGATACGCAGTATTTT